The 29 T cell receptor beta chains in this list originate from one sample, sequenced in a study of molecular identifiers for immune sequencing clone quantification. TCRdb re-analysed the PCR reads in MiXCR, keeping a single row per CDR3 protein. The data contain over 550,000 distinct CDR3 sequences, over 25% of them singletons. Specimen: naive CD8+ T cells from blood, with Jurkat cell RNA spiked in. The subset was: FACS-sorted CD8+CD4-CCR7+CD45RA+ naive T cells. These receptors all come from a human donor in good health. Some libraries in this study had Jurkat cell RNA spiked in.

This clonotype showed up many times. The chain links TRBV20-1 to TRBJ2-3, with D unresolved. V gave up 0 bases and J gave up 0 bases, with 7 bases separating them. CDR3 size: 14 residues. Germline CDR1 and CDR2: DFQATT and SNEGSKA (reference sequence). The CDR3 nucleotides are TGCAGTGCTAGAGATCATCGGAGCACAGATACGCAGTATTTT. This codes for CSARDHRSTDTQYF.

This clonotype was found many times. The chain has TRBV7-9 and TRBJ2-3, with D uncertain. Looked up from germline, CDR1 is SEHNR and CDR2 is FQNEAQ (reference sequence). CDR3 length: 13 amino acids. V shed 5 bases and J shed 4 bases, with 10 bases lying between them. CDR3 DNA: TGTGCCAGCAGCAATGTGGGCTCAGATACGCAGTATTTT. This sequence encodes CASSNVGSDTQYF.

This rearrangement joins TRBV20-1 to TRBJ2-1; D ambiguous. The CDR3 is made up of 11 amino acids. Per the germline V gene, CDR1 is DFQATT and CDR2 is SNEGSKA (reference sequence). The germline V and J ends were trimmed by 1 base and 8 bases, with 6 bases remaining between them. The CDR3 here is CSARVGYEQFF. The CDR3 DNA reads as TGCAGTGCTAGAGTCGGGTATGAGCAGTTCTTC.

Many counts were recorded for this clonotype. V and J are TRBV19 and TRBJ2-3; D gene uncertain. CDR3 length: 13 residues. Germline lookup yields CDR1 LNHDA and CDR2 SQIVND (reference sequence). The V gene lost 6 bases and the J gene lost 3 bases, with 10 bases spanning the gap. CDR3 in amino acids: CASRYGRTDTQYF. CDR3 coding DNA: TGTGCCAGTAGGTACGGCCGAACAGATACGCAGTATTTT.

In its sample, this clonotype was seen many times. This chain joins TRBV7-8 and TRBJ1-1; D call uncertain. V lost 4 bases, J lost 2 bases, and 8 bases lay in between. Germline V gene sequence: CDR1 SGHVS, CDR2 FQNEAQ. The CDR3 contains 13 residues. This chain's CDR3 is CASSSIFNTEAFF. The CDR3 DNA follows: TGTGCCAGCAGCTCCATTTTCAACACTGAAGCTTTCTTT.

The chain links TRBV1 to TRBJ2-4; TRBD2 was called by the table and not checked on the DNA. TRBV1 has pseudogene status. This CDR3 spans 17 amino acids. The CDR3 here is CTSSQVRVGEAKNIQYF. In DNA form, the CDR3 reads TGCACCAGCAGCCAAGTGCGGGTGGGTGAAGCCAAAAACATTCAGTACTTC.

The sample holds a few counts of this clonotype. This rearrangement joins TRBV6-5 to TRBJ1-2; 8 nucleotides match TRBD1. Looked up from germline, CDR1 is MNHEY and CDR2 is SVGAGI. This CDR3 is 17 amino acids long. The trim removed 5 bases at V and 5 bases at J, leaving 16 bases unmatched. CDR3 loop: CASSPPDRVGAWYGYTF. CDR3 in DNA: TGTGCCAGCAGTCCCCCGGACAGGGTGGGTGCTTGGTATGGCTACACCTTC.

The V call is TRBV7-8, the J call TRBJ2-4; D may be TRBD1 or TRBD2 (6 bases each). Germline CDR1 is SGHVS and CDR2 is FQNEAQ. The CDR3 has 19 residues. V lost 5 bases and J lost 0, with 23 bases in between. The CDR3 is CASSPRGTFTPLAKNIQYF. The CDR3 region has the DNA TGTGCCAGCAGCCCTCGCGGGACATTTACACCCCTAGCCAAAAACATTCAGTACTTC.

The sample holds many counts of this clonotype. CDR3 in amino acids: CSARETANIQYF. The CDR3, as DNA: TGCAGTGCTAGAGAAACCGCTAACATTCAGTACTTC. V gene TRBV20-1 combines with J gene TRBJ2-4, with D unresolved. The CDR3 extends over 12 amino acids. Between the trimmed V and J ends, which lost 0 bases and 7 bases, there was a span of 7 bases. Germline CDR1 is DFQATT and CDR2 is SNEGSKA (reference sequence).

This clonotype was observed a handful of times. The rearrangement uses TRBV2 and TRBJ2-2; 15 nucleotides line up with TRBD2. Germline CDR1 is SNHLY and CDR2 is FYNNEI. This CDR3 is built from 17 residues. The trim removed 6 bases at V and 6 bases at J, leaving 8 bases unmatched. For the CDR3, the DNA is TGTGCCAGCAGAGACGGACTAGCGGGAGGGCCTGCCGGGGAGCTGTTTTTT. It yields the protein CASRDGLAGGPAGELFF.

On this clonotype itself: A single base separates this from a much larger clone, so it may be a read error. CDR3 sequence: CASSLGGGKFEAFF. CDR3 bases: TGTGCCAGCAGCTTGGGTGGAGGGAAGTTTGAAGCTTTCTTT. The chain links TRBV5-6 to TRBJ1-1; D gene unclear. The germline gives CDR1 SGHDT, CDR2 YYEEEE. The V end was cut by 0 bases, the J end by 7 bases, with 13 bases between. The CDR3 has 14 residues.

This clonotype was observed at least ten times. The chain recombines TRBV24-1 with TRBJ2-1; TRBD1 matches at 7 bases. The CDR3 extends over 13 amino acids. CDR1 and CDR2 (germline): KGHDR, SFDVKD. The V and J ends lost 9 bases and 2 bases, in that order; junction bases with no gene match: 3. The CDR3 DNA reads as TGTGCCACCTCCGGGACAGCCTACAATGAGCAGTTCTTC. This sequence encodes CATSGTAYNEQFF.

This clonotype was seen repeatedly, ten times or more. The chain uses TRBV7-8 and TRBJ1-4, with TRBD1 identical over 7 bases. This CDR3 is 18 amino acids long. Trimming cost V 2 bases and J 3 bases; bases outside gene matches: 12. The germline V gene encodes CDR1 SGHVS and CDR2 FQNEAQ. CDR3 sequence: CASSLTGDGLSANEKLFF. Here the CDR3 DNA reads TGTGCCAGCAGCTTAACAGGGGATGGCCTTTCGGCTAATGAAAAACTGTTTTTT.

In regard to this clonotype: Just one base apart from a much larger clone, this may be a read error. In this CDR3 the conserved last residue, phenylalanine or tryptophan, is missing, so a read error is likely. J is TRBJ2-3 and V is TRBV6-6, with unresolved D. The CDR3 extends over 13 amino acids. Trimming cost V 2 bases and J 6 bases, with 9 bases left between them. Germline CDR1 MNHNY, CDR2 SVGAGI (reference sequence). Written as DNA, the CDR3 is TGTGCCAGCAGTTACCCGGACGGCGATACGCAGTATTAT. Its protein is CASSYPDGDTQYY.

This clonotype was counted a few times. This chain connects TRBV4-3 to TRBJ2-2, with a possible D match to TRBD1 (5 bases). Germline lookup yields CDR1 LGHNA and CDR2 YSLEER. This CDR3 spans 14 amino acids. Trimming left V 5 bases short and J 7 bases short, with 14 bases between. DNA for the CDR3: TGCGCCAGCAGCATAGGGGTACCGGGCGGGGAGCTGTTTTTT. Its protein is CASSIGVPGGELFF.

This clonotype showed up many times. CDR3 bases: TGCGCCAGCAGCTGGCCTGACGGTAGCTCCTACAATGAGCAGTTCTTC. Residues: CASSWPDGSSYNEQFF. This rearrangement joins TRBV5-1 to TRBJ2-1; D unresolved. V was shortened by 3 bases and J by 0 bases, with 13 bases between the two germline ends. Germline V gene data show CDR1 as SGHRS and CDR2 as YFSETQ. This CDR3 has 16 residues.

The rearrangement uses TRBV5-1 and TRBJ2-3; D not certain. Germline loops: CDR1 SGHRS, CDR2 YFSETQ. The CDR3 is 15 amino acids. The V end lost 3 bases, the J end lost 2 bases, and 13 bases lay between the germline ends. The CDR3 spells CASSSEFSSTDTQYF. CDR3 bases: TGCGCCAGCAGCTCGGAGTTCTCGTCCACAGATACGCAGTATTTT.

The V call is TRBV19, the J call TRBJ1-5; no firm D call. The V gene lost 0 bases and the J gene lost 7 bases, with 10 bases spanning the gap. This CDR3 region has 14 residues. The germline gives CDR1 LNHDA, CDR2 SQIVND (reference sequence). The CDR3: CASSIDRTPQPQHF. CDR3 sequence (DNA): TGTGCCAGTAGTATAGATCGAACCCCGCAGCCCCAGCATTTT.

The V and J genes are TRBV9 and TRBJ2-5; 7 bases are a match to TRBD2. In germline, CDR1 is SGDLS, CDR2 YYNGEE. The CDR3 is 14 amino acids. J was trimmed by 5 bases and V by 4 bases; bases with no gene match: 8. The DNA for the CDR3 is TGTGCCAGCAGCACGGGGGGTCCGGGGGAGACCCAGTACTTC. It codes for CASSTGGPGETQYF.

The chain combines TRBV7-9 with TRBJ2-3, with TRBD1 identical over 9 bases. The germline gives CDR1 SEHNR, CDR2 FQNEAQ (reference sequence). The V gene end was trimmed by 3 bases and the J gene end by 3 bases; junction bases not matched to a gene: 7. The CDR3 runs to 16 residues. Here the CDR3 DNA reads TGTGCCAGCAGCTTTCCTGTCGGACAGGGGACAGATACGCAGTATTTT. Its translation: CASSFPVGQGTDTQYF.

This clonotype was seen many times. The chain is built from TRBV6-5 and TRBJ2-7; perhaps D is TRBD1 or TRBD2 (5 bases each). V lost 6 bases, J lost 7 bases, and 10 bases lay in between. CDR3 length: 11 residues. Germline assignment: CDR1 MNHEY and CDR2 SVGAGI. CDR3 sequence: CASSGTGEQYF. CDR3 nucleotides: TGTGCCAGCAGCGGGACCGGGGAGCAGTACTTC.

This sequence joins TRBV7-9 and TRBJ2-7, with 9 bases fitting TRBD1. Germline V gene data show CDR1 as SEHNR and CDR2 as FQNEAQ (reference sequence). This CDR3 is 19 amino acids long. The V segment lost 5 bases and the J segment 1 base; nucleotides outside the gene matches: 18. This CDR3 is CASSRNAWTGVSRSYEQYF. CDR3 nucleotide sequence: TGTGCCAGCAGCAGAAATGCGTGGACAGGGGTTTCCAGGTCCTACGAGCAGTACTTC. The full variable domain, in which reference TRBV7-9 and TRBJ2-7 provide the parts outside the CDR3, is DTGVSQNPRHKITKRGQNVTFRCDPISEHNRLYWYRQTLGQGPEFLTYFQNEAQLEKSRLLSDRFSAERPKGSFSTLEIQRTEQGDSAMYLCASSRNAWTGVSRSYEQYFGPGTRLTVT.

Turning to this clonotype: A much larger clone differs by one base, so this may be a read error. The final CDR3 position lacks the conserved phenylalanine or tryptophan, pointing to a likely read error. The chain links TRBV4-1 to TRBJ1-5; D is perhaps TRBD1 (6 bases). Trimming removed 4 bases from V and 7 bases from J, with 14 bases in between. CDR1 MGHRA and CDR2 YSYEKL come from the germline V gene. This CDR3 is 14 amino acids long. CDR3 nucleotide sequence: TGCGCCAGCAGCCCCTTGACAGGAACACAGCCCCAGCATCTT. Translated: CASSPLTGTQPQHL.

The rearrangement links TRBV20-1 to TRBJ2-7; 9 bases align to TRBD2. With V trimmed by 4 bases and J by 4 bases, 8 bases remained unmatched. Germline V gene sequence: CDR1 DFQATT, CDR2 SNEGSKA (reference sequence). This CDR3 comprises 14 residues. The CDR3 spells CSANGLAGLYEQYF. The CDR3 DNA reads TGCAGTGCTAATGGGCTAGCGGGACTGTACGAGCAGTACTTC.

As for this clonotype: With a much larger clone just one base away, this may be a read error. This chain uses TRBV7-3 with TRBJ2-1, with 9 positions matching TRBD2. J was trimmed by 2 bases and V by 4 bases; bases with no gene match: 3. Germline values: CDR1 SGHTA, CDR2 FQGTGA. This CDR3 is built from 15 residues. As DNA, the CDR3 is TGTGCCAGCAGCTACAGACTAGCGGCCTACAATGAGCAGTTCTTC. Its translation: CASSYRLAAYNEQFF.

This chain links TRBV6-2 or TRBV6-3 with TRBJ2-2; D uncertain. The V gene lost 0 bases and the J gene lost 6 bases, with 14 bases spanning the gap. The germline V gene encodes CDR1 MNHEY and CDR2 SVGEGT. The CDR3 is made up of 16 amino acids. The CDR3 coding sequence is TGTGCCAGCAGTTACTCGAGTTTGTCTGGGCCCGGGGAGCTGTTTTTT. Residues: CASSYSSLSGPGELFF.

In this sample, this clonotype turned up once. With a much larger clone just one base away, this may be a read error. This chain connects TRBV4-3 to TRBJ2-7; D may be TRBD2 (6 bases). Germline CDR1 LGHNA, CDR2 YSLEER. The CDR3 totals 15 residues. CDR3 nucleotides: TGCACCAGCAGCCAAGCTCTAGCGATCTCCTACGAGCAGTACTTC. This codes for CTSSQALAISYEQYF.

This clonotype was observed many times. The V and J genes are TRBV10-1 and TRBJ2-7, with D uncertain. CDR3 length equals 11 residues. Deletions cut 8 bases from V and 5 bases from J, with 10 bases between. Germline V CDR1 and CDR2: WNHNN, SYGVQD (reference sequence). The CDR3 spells CASGDWNEQYF. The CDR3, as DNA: TGCGCCAGCGGCGACTGGAACGAGCAGTACTTC.

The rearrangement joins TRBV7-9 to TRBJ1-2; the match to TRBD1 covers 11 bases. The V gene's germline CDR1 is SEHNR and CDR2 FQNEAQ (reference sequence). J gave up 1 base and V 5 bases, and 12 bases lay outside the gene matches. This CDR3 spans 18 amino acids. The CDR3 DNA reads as TGTGCCAGCAGCCTCGTCGGACAGGGGGCGATTGATAACTATGGCTACACCTTC. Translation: CASSLVGQGAIDNYGYTF. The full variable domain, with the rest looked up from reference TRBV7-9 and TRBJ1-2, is DTGVSQNPRHKITKRGQNVTFRCDPISEHNRLYWYRQTLGQGPEFLTYFQNEAQLEKSRLLSDRFSAERPKGSFSTLEIQRTEQGDSAMYLCASSLVGQGAIDNYGYTFGSGTRLTVV.